Sequencing of this TCR beta chain was carried out in a study of shared T cell receptors in the human thymus. The table came from immunoSEQ multiplex PCR; TCRdb's copy has only in-frame clones and leaves some out. The sample lists some 700,000 clones; approximately 90% were seen once. The sample also formed part of further work on human thymus T cells.

Sequenced sample: thymocytes. The TCR was taken from a boy less than two years old with a congenital heart defect.

This CDR3 reads CASSWVLRQGAKGYTF. CDR3 bases: TGTGCCAGCAGCTGGGTGTTAAGACAGGGGGCGAAAGGCTACACCTTC. The genes are TRBV5-5 and TRBJ1-2, with TRBD1 identical over 10 bases. The trim removed 3 bases at V and 8 bases at J, leaving 13 bases unmatched. In germline, CDR1 is SGHKS, CDR2 YYEKEE (reference sequence). This CDR3 contains 16 residues.